This T cell receptor beta chain derives from a study of regulatory T cells in long-lasting Graves disease. Arm-PCR of CDR3 regions with iRepertoire HTBI primers generated TCR beta libraries. TCRdb recomputed calls from the multiplex PCR reads with MiXCR, one row per CDR3 protein. The table records about 660,000 distinct CDR3 sequences, around 30% of them present only once. This CDR3 has 15 residues. Germline assignment: CDR1 SGHDT and CDR2 YYEEEE. J lost 3 bases, V lost 3 bases, and 7 bases had no gene match. Regarding the study as a whole: Persistent patients shared more public clonotypes (2,741) than newly diagnosed patients (approximately 960).

This clonotype was seen more than once but under ten times. What it binds is unknown. Time point in this sample: persistent/refractory GD, antithyroid drugs over 5 years with positive TRAb. TCR sequences were obtained from RNA taken from PBMCs. Recruitment took place at an endocrinology department in Xi'an, China. This rearrangement joins TRBV5-6 to TRBJ1-1; 8 nucleotides agree with TRBD1. This receptor was obtained from a female donor with Graves disease. The sample was peripheral blood mononuclear cells (PBMCs), taken when the disease was refractory, from a patient treated with antithyroid drugs. The CDR3 DNA sequence: TGTGCCAGCAGCTCGACGCAGGGGGCGGACACTGAAGCTTTCTTT. Translating gives CASSSTQGADTEAFF.